Following are 18 T cell receptor beta chains from one sample sequenced in a study of kidney transplant recipient with SARS-CoV-2 infection. TCRdb passed the reads through MiXCR, listing each CDR3 protein once. There are fewer than 250,000 distinct CDR3 sequences in the sample; 29% occur only once, and almost 7.5% lies in the top ten. The specimen was a blood sample, collected at baseline and on day 111 from a kidney transplant recipient. The receptors here all came from a male patient between 25 and 39 years old who had COVID-19 and was a kidney transplant recipient. The T cells may come from the graft donor.

V usage is TRBV28 and J usage is TRBJ2-3; 8 nucleotides agree with TRBD2. The CDR3 has 18 amino acids. Germline trimming cut 3 bases from V and 1 base from J; bases unmatched to any gene: 12. CDR1 and CDR2 (germline): MDHEN, SYDVKM. CDR3 DNA: TGTGCCAGCAGTTTCTACGCAAAAGCGGGAGTGGGCACAGATACGCAGTATTTT. As protein: CASSFYAKAGVGTDTQYF.

Many counts were recorded for this clonotype. The V and J genes are TRBV5-1 and TRBJ2-7; D ambiguous. CDR1 and CDR2 from the germline V gene are SGHRS and YFSETQ. This CDR3 has 16 amino acids. Trimming removed 0 bases at V and 0 bases at J, with 13 bases between. The chain's CDR3 is CASSLERAQLSYEQYF. CDR3 bases: TGCGCCAGCAGCTTGGAAAGGGCACAACTCTCCTACGAGCAGTACTTC.

To note about this clonotype: This may be a read error: a much more frequent sequence differs by one nucleotide. V usage is TRBV14 and J usage is TRBJ2-5, with 8 bases identical to TRBD2. Germline V gene data show CDR1 as SGHDN and CDR2 as FVKESK. V shed 0 bases and J 1 base; nucleotides not matched to a gene: 4. CDR3 size: 16 residues. DNA for the CDR3: TGTGCCAGCAGCCAAGAACTGGCGGGGGGCCAAGAGACCCAGTACTTC. This codes for CASSQELAGGQETQYF.

The chain's CDR3 is CSARDRSEWNTQYF. DNA of the CDR3: TGCAGTGCTAGAGATCGTTCCGAGTGGAATACGCAGTATTTT. The V gene is TRBV20-1, the J gene TRBJ2-3, with no clear D. The CDR3 runs 14 residues. CDR1 is DFQATT and CDR2 is SNEGSKA in the germline V gene (reference sequence). V lost 0 bases to trimming and J lost 7 bases, with 14 bases between them.

The sample holds many counts of this clonotype. The V and J genes are TRBV2 and TRBJ1-5; a weak D match, TRBD1 (5 bases). The V gene lost 5 bases and the J gene lost 0 bases, with 11 bases spanning the gap. Germline V gives CDR1 SNHLY, CDR2 FYNNEI. CDR3 length equals 15 residues. The CDR3, as DNA: TGTGCCAGCAGTCGCTGGGGGAATAGCAATCAGCCCCAGCATTTT. Translated: CASSRWGNSNQPQHF. The whole variable domain, filled in from reference TRBV2 and TRBJ1-5, reads EPEVTQTPSHQVTQMGQEVILRCVPISNHLYFYWYRQILGQKVEFLVSFYNNEISEKSEIFDDQFSVERPDGSNFTLKIRSTKLEDSAMYFCASSRWGNSNQPQHFGDGTRLSIL.

Worth noting for this clonotype: This sequence may be a read error, since a much larger clone differs from it by one base. CDR3 DNA sequence: TGTGCCAGCAGCCGAGGGGCAGGGAAGAATGGGAACTATTGCTACACCTTC. It translates to CASSRGAGKNGNYCYTF. This rearrangement joins TRBV6-1 to TRBJ1-2, with D tentatively TRBD1 (5 bases). Per the germline V gene, CDR1 is MNHNS and CDR2 is SASEGT. The CDR3 has 17 residues.

A few counts support this clonotype. The chain joins TRBV7-9 to TRBJ2-3; 10 nucleotides align to TRBD2. V lost 5 bases and J lost 6; bases outside the gene matches: 8. This CDR3 has 15 residues. CDR1 is SEHNR, CDR2 FQNEAQ, per germline (reference sequence). As DNA, the CDR3 is TGTGCCAGCAGCCCGCTAGCGGGGGATGCGGATACGCAGTATTTT. It is translated as CASSPLAGDADTQYF.

This clonotype was detected a few times. The gene calls are TRBV5-1 and TRBJ2-3; TRBD2 matches 8 bases. The germline CDR1 and CDR2 sequences are SGHRS and YFSETQ. The CDR3 spans 18 residues. Germline trimming cut 0 bases from V and 6 bases from J; bases unmatched to any gene: 15. The CDR3 sequence: CASSLAAGGPHIADTQYF. DNA of the CDR3: TGCGCCAGCAGCTTGGCGGCGGGGGGACCGCACATTGCGGATACGCAGTATTTT. The variable domain in full, completed from reference TRBV5-1 and TRBJ2-3, reads KAGVTQTPRYLIKTRGQQVTLSCSPISGHRSVSWYQQTPGQGLQFLFEYFSETQRNKGNFPGRFSGRQFSNSRSEMNVSTLELGDSALYLCASSLAAGGPHIADTQYFGPGTRLTVL.

This chain connects TRBV23-1 to TRBJ1-2, with D uncertain. TRBV23-1 carries the ORF label, with uncertain function. Trimming removed 5 bases from V and 4 bases from J, with 23 bases in between. CDR3 length: 17 residues. The CDR3: CASSRRSLRRKTYGYTF. The CDR3 nucleotides read TGCGCCAGCAGTAGAAGATCGCTACGCAGAAAGACCTATGGCTACACCTTC.

On this clonotype: A read error may be the cause here, since a much bigger clone is one base away. The V gene is TRBV27, the J gene TRBJ2-7; weak D call: TRBD1 (6 bases). V was pared by 2 bases and J by 4 bases, with 18 bases between. The CDR3 loop spans 16 amino acids. Germline V CDR1 and CDR2: MNHEY, SMNVEV (reference sequence). CDR3 residues: CASSLRHGGQTYEQYF. DNA for the CDR3: TGTGCCAGCAGTTTAAGACATGGGGGCCAGACGTACGAGCAGTACTTC.

This clonotype was found many times. The CDR3 spells CASTWGGRDTGELFF. The CDR3 nucleotides are TGTGCCAGCACGTGGGGGGGTAGGGACACCGGGGAGCTGTTTTTT. The chain recombines TRBV12-3 or TRBV12-4 with TRBJ2-2; 7 bases match TRBD2. The junction had 8 bases not matched to a gene; V was cut back by 7 bases and J by 3 bases. The CDR3 runs to 15 residues.

This clonotype was detected many times. The V and J genes are TRBV8-2 and TRBJ1-2. TRBV8-2 corresponds to a pseudogene. CDR3 length: 16 residues. The CDR3 bases are TGTGGCAGTGTCTACGGTGATAGCCGAAAGACCTATGGCTACACCTTC. Its protein is CGSVYGDSRKTYGYTF.

Regarding this clonotype: This clone may be a read error of a much larger clone one base away. V and J are TRBV21-1 and TRBJ2-3. TRBV21-1 is a recognized pseudogene. The CDR3 runs 17 residues. Here the CDR3 DNA reads TGTGCCAGCAGATGCCGATTAGTTACAGTCATGCAAGATACGCAGTATTTT. Protein product: CASRCRLVTVMQDTQYF.

This clonotype has ten or more counts. The chain employs TRBV7-9 and TRBJ1-3; no clear D gene. The V gene lost 0 bases and the J gene lost 3 bases, with 6 bases spanning the gap. CDR3 length: 14 amino acids. The germline V gene has CDR1 SEHNR and CDR2 FQNEAQ (reference sequence). CDR3 in amino acids: CASSLAGSGNTIYF. The CDR3, as DNA: TGTGCCAGCAGCTTAGCAGGGAGTGGAAACACCATATATTTT.

This clonotype was seen many times. This chain links TRBV6-8 with TRBJ1-2; no clear D gene. V was shortened by 5 bases and J by 4 bases, with 23 bases between the two germline ends. Germline V gene lookup returns CDR1 MNHGY and CDR2 SAAAGT. This CDR3 contains 17 residues. CDR3 protein: CASSDNARSRKTYGYTF. In DNA form, the CDR3 reads TGTGCCAGCAGTGACAACGCACGCTCTAGAAAGACCTATGGCTACACCTTC.

This clonotype was recorded many times. As DNA, the CDR3 is TGTGCCAGCAGCGACCGGGGGGAAAAACTGTTTTTT. Its translation is CASSDRGEKLFF. This chain connects TRBV7-6 to TRBJ1-4, with a tentative D call TRBD1 (5 bases). Germline values: CDR1 SGHVS, CDR2 FNYEAQ. V dropped 5 bases and J dropped 8 bases, with 9 bases sitting between them. The CDR3 has 12 amino acids. The full variable domain, with the rest looked up from reference TRBV7-6 and TRBJ1-4, is GAGVSQSPRYKVTKRGQDVALRCDPISGHVSLYWYRQALGQGPEFLTYFNYEAQQDKSGLPNDRFSAERPEGSISTLTIQRTEQRDSAMYRCASSDRGEKLFFGSGTQLSVL.

This clonotype was seen repeatedly, ten times or more. The gene calls are TRBV24-1 and TRBJ2-2; D is possibly TRBD2 (5 bases). V lost 4 bases and J lost 5, with 10 bases in between. CDR1 is KGHDR, CDR2 SFDVKD, per germline. The CDR3 covers 14 residues. In nucleotides, the CDR3 is TGTGCCACCAGTGAGCGGGCACATACCGGGGAGCTGTTTTTT. It encodes CATSERAHTGELFF.

About this clonotype: A much bigger clone sits one base away, suggesting this may be a read error. V usage is TRBV3-2 and J usage is TRBJ2-7; the table gives TRBD1 as D, unverified against the DNA. TRBV3-2 is labeled a pseudogene. The CDR3 consists of 15 residues. The CDR3 reads CAGSPEGGSFYEQYF. The CDR3 region has the DNA TGTGCCGGCAGCCCCGAAGGGGGCTCCTTCTACGAGCAGTACTTC.